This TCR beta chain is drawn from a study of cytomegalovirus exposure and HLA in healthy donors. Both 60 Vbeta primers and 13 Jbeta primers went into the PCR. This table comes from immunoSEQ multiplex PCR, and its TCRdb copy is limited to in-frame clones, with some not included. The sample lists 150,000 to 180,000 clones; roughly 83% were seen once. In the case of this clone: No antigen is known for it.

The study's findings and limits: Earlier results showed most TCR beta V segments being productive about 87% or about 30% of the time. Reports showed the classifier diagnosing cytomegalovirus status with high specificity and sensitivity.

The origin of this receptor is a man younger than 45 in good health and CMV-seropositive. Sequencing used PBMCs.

The CDR3 DNA is TGTGCCAGCAGTGAAAGACCTGCGGGAGTAAACCACGAGCAGTACTTC. Protein product: CASSERPAGVNHEQYF. The rearrangement joins TRBV2 to TRBJ2-7, with TRBD2 identical over 7 bases. With 2 bases clipped from V and 5 bases from J, the junction kept 12 bases outside the gene matches. Germline V gives CDR1 SNHLY, CDR2 FYNNEI. This CDR3 spans 16 amino acids. Complete variable domain (other parts from reference TRBV2 and TRBJ2-7): EPEVTQTPSHQVTQMGQEVILRCVPISNHLYFYWYRQILGQKVEFLVSFYNNEISEKSEIFDDQFSVERPDGSNFTLKIRSTKLEDSAMYFCASSERPAGVNHEQYFGPGTRLTVT.